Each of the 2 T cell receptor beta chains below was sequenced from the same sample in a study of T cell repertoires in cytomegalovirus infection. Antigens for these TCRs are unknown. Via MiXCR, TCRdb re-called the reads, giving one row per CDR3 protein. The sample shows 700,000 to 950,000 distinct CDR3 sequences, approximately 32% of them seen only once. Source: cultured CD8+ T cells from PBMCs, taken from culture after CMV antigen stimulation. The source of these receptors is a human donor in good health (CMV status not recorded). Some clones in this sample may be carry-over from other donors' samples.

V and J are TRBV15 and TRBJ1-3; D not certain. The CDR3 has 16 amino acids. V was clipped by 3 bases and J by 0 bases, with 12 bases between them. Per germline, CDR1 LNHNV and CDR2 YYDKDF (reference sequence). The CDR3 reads CATSRSQESSGNTIYF. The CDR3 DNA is TGTGCCACCAGCAGGTCCCAGGAGAGCTCTGGAAACACCATATATTTT.

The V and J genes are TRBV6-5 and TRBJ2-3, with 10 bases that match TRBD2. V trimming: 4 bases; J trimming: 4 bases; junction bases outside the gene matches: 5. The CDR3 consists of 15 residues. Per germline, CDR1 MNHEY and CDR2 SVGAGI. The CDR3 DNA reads TGTGCCAGCAGTTTGACTAGCGGGTGGGCAGATACGCAGTATTTT. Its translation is CASSLTSGWADTQYF.